The clone carrying this T cell receptor (beta chain) is categorized as large. Antigen: not known. Follow-up blood was drawn about 14 weeks, roughly three months, after antiretroviral therapy began. Whole blood was used without fractionation, so all unsorted peripheral T cells were included. These data come from a study of HIV-infected patients and healthy controls. Looking at the study overall: CD4 counts in about 85% of the 16 patients increased modestly yet significantly but stayed below normal. Whole-study findings and limits: Untreated HIV+ repertoires had roughly threefold fewer distinct CDR3s and lower Shannon diversity than healthy controls. Slight age and sex differences between study cohorts did not explain the diversity differences.

500 ng RNA was reverse transcribed with alpha and beta constant-region primers. Separate chain-specific third strand synthesis with multiplexing indices produced the alpha and beta libraries. Priming off the SP2 site generated the second strand. TCRdb analysed the 5' RACE reads with MiXCR anew, one entry per CDR3 protein. The table lists 5,000 to 7,000 distinct CDR3 sequences, around 8.7% of them singletons, with 27% in the top ten. Germline values: CDR1 DFQATT, CDR2 SNEGSKA (reference sequence). The CDR3 spans 17 residues. The J segment lost 8 bases and the V segment lost 0 bases, leaving 11 bases of the junction unmatched.

The TCR comes from an adult with HIV infection. This chain uses TRBV20-1 with TRBJ2-4; the match to TRBD1 covers 12 bases. This specimen was blood, taken during antiretroviral therapy. CDR3 amino acids: CSARDLRGQGAQDIQYF. CDR3 DNA: TGCAGTGCTAGAGATTTGCGGGGACAGGGGGCTCAGGACATTCAGTACTTC.